What follows describes a single TCR beta chain. As yet, its antigen is unknown. These data belong to a study of early T cells in non-severe SARS-CoV-2 infection. Study-wide context: It was bulk RNA from unsorted whole blood that was sequenced, and the chains were unpaired.

Individual cDNA molecules carried attached unique molecular identifiers. TCRdb ran MiXCR on the 5' RACE reads and lists one entry per CDR3 protein. The sample has some 120,000 distinct CDR3 sequences, about 15% seen once. Study-wide results and limits: In VDJdb matching, anti-spike CD8 responses were favored while private and CD4 specificities went missing.

Losses at the gene ends were 3 bases for V and 2 bases for J; bases not matched to a gene: 3. CDR1 and CDR2 from the germline V gene are ENHRY and SYGVKD. CDR3 length equals 16 residues. This chain connects TRBV10-3 to TRBJ2-3; 12 bases line up with TRBD2. This TCR came from an adult who was a healthcare worker with PCR-confirmed SARS-CoV-2 infection or an uninfected control (not recorded which). The sequenced sample consisted of whole blood. The CDR3 DNA is TGTGCCATCAGTGAACGACTAGCGGGGGTCACAGATACGCAGTATTTT. Translating it yields CAISERLAGVTDTQYF.